This TCR beta chain was identified in a study of T cells in Graves' hyperthyroidism and ophthalmopathy. RNA transcripts served as the template for amplifying TCR beta CDR3 regions. TCR CDR3 regions were first amplified by RT-PCR with HTBI primers. TCRdb re-called the multiplex PCR reads with MiXCR, one entry per CDR3 protein. This sample has about 360,000 distinct CDR3 sequences, with 13% found just once. Study results and limitations: Peripheral blood also featured most of the thyroid clonotypes expanded above 0.001.

V was pared by 4 bases and J by 3 bases, with 6 bases of the junction left unmatched. The CDR3 loop spans 15 amino acids. The germline gives CDR1 MDHEN, CDR2 SYDVKM. Stable disease denoted Graves' hyperthyroidism without ophthalmopathy progression within 18 months. Diagnostic decisions used clinical symptoms, serum thyroxine and TRAb, thyroid ultrasound and orbital computed tomography. This clonotype was counted many times. Its specificity is not known. This receptor was identified in a woman in her late teens or twenties with Graves' hyperthyroidism. The material sequenced was blood. This chain links TRBV28 with TRBJ1-5, with 7 bases fitting TRBD1. The CDR3 region has the DNA TGTGCCAGCAGTTCCTCGGACAGGTACAATCAGCCCCAGCATTTT. It is translated as CASSSSDRYNQPQHF.